This record covers a single TCR beta chain. Profiled with immunoSEQ multiplex PCR; TCRdb holds only in-frame clones, not every one. The sample contains 70,000 to 90,000 clones, 84% of which appear only once. Trimming pared 0 bases from V and 0 bases from J, leaving 9 bases between. Germline V gives CDR1 SGHRS, CDR2 YFSETQ. This CDR3 contains 16 residues. This record comes from a study of blood T cell repertoires in COVID-19. Sample: peripheral blood. This chain connects TRBV5-1 to TRBJ2-2; maybe TRBD2 (6 bases). The TCR comes from a human donor in a cohort sampled during active COVID-19. CDR3 nucleotide sequence: TGCGCCAGCAGCTTGGAGCCGGGAGCGAACACCGGGGAGCTGTTTTTT. It yields the protein CASSLEPGANTGELFF.